This entry lists 18 T cell receptor beta chains sequenced from one sample in a study of T cells after yellow fever vaccination. MiXCR, run by TCRdb on the 5' RACE reads, gives a single entry per CDR3 protein. The table shows about 260,000 distinct CDR3 sequences, with 10% to 15% occurring only once. Sample: CD4+ T cells sorted from PBMCs, taken 45 days after the yellow fever booster vaccination. The receptors shown here come from a man younger than 45 who received the YFV17D yellow fever vaccine.

This clonotype was seen more than once but under ten times. V and J are TRBV7-6 and TRBJ2-1; no clear D gene. This CDR3 comprises 15 residues. The V end was cut by 3 bases, the J end by 3 bases, with 12 bases between. Germline CDR1 SGHVS, CDR2 FNYEAQ. CDR3 in amino acids: CASSFRDKNYNEQFF. The DNA for the CDR3 is TGTGCCAGCAGCTTCCGTGACAAGAACTACAATGAGCAGTTCTTC. Based on the CDR3 plus reference TRBV7-6 and TRBJ2-1, the full variable domain is GAGVSQSPRYKVTKRGQDVALRCDPISGHVSLYWYRQALGQGPEFLTYFNYEAQQDKSGLPNDRFSAERPEGSISTLTIQRTEQRDSAMYRCASSFRDKNYNEQFFGPGTRLTVL.

Only a few counts were recorded for this clonotype. The rearrangement links TRBV3-1 to TRBJ2-1, with D maybe TRBD2 (6 bases). The CDR3 sequence is 16 residues long. The V end was cut by 4 bases, the J end by 9 bases, with 22 bases between. The germline CDR1 and CDR2 sequences are LGHDT and YNNKEL (reference sequence). The CDR3 region is CASSLWGVRDEGEQFF. The CDR3 nucleotides read TGTGCCAGCAGCCTCTGGGGGGTTCGGGACGAGGGTGAGCAGTTCTTC.

V gene TRBV7-9 combines with J gene TRBJ2-7, with 10 bases that match TRBD2. Germline lookup yields CDR1 SEHNR and CDR2 FQNEAQ (reference sequence). CDR3 length: 16 amino acids. The J segment lost 0 bases and the V segment lost 1 base, leaving 3 bases of the junction unmatched. CDR3 region: CASSLVPSGSSYEQYF. Here the CDR3 DNA reads TGTGCCAGCAGCTTAGTCCCTAGCGGGAGCTCCTACGAGCAGTACTTC.

This clonotype was counted only a few times. This sequence joins TRBV5-8 and TRBJ2-2, with a possible D match to TRBD1 (6 bases). The germline CDR1 and CDR2 sequences are SGHTS and YDEGEE. Trimming cost V 2 bases and J 6 bases, with 11 bases left between them. This CDR3 has 14 amino acids. CDR3 in DNA: TGTGCCAGCAGCTTAATCTCAGGGGCCGGGGAGCTGTTTTTT. It is translated as CASSLISGAGELFF. Full variable domain (missing parts from reference TRBV5-8 and TRBJ2-2): EAGVTQSPTHLIKTRGQQATLRCSPISGHTSVYWYQQALGLGLQFLLWYDEGEERNRGNFPPRFSGRQFPNYSSELNVNALELEDSALYLCASSLISGAGELFFGEGSRLTVL.

Many counts were recorded for this clonotype. The V gene is TRBV29-1, the J gene TRBJ1-5; unclear D gene. Per germline, CDR1 SQVTM and CDR2 ANQGSEA. This CDR3 region has 13 residues. Trimming removed 4 bases at V and 5 bases at J, with 12 bases between. The CDR3 region has the DNA TGCAGCGTTGTGGCCCATAGTCATCAGCCCCAGCATTTT. The encoded protein is CSVVAHSHQPQHF.

The chain is built from TRBV5-1 and TRBJ2-3; D gene unclear. The CDR3 has 12 amino acids. CDR1 SGHRS and CDR2 YFSETQ come from the germline V gene. Trimming shortened V by 1 base and J by 3 bases, and 3 bases separated the two germline ends. Written as DNA, the CDR3 is TGCGCCAGCAGCTTGAAGACAGATACGCAGTATTTT. Its translation is CASSLKTDTQYF.

The chain is built from TRBV5-1 and TRBJ2-7; 13 bases map to TRBD2. In germline, CDR1 is SGHRS, CDR2 YFSETQ. This CDR3 has 15 amino acids. Germline trimming cut 4 bases from V and 4 bases from J; bases unmatched to any gene: 5. This CDR3 reads CASSRWTSGSYEQYF. The CDR3 DNA follows: TGCGCCAGCAGCCGCTGGACTAGCGGGAGTTACGAGCAGTACTTC.

The V and J genes are TRBV6-5 and TRBJ2-1; 10 nucleotides agree with TRBD1. The CDR3 totals 16 residues. Germline trimming cut 2 bases from V and 10 bases from J; bases unmatched to any gene: 11. Germline lookup yields CDR1 MNHEY and CDR2 SVGAGI. The CDR3 coding sequence is TGTGCCAGCAGTTACCGAGGGGGACAGGGGACGAGGGAGCAGTTCTTC. Translating gives CASSYRGGQGTREQFF.

This clonotype was counted at least ten times. The V and J genes are TRBV14 and TRBJ2-1; D possibly corresponds to TRBD1 (7 bases). The CDR3 totals 17 residues. Trimming took off 4 bases at V and 4 bases at J, with 20 bases between the two ends. CDR1 is SGHDN and CDR2 is FVKESK in the germline V gene. The CDR3 reads CASSLGWRGPLYNEQFF. The CDR3 DNA reads as TGTGCCAGCAGCCTAGGATGGAGGGGGCCCCTATACAATGAGCAGTTCTTC.

The chain employs TRBV27 and TRBJ2-7; D not resolved. Germline-derived CDR1 and CDR2 are MNHEY and SMNVEV (reference sequence). CDR3 size: 13 residues. V lost 6 bases and J lost 4, with 13 bases in between. The CDR3, as DNA: TGTGCCAGCAGCCCCTTTCCCCTATACGAGCAGTACTTC. This sequence encodes CASSPFPLYEQYF.

The chain combines TRBV29-1 with TRBJ2-3, with 10 bases aligning to TRBD1. Germline V lookup: CDR1 SQVTM, CDR2 ANQGSEA. CDR3 length: 15 amino acids. V shed 4 bases, J shed 2 bases, and the junction held 6 bases outside the gene matches. CDR3 loop: CSVVRDRGLTDTQYF. CDR3 sequence (DNA): TGCAGCGTTGTAAGGGACAGGGGCCTCACAGATACGCAGTATTTT.

This rearrangement joins TRBV5-1 to TRBJ2-5; D is ambiguous. Germline CDR1 reads SGHRS; CDR2 reads YFSETQ. The V gene lost 1 base and the J gene lost 4 bases, with 11 bases spanning the gap. The CDR3 is 14 amino acids. The CDR3 DNA reads as TGCGCCAGCAGCTTGAGTGACGGGTCAGAGACCCAGTACTTC. Translation gives CASSLSDGSETQYF.

The table lists this clonotype with a few counts. J is TRBJ2-7 and V is TRBV6-5; either TRBD1 or TRBD2 may fit D (5 bases each). The CDR3 loop spans 13 amino acids. CDR1 and CDR2 from the germline V gene are MNHEY and SVGAGI. Trimming took off 11 bases at V and 6 bases at J, with 20 bases between the two ends. CDR3 sequence reads: CASTRDAKGEQYF. The CDR3 DNA sequence: TGTGCCTCCACAAGGGACGCGAAGGGCGAGCAGTACTTC.

There are a few counts of this clonotype. V is TRBV24-1 and J is TRBJ2-2, with D tentatively TRBD2 (5 bases). Trimming left V 4 bases short and J 0 bases short, with 8 bases between. Germline values: CDR1 KGHDR, CDR2 SFDVKD. The CDR3 consists of 15 residues. This CDR3 reads CATSDPGSNTGELFF. DNA of the CDR3: TGTGCCACCAGTGACCCGGGGTCGAACACCGGGGAGCTGTTTTTT.

The chain links TRBV12-3 or TRBV12-4 to TRBJ2-7; D is undetermined. V shed 5 bases and J shed 3 bases, with 5 bases lying between them. There are 11 residues in the CDR3. CDR3: CASSTHYEQYF. The CDR3 coding sequence is TGTGCCAGCAGTACCCACTACGAGCAGTACTTC.

This clonotype was recorded a few times. This chain joins TRBV7-6 and TRBJ2-7, with D tentatively TRBD1 or TRBD2 (5 bases each). Trimming left V 5 bases short and J 3 bases short, with 14 bases between. Germline V lookup: CDR1 SGHVS, CDR2 FNYEAQ. The CDR3 contains 14 residues. The CDR3 spells CASSKGTVNYEQYF. In DNA, the CDR3 is TGTGCCAGCAGCAAAGGGACGGTCAACTACGAGCAGTACTTC.

The chain is built from TRBV20-1 and TRBJ2-1; the match to TRBD1 covers 9 bases. The CDR3 spans 15 residues. V lost 0 bases, J lost 8 bases, and 8 bases stayed unmatched. CDR1 is DFQATT and CDR2 is SNEGSKA in the germline V gene (reference sequence). The CDR3 DNA reads as TGCAGTGCTAGAGATCCTACAGGGGGCCTCTATGAGCAGTTCTTC. This encodes CSARDPTGGLYEQFF.

This clonotype was recorded a few times. This chain links TRBV3-1 with TRBJ1-2, with a tentative D call TRBD1 (6 bases). Looked up from germline, CDR1 is LGHDT and CDR2 is YNNKEL (reference sequence). The CDR3 sequence is 15 residues long. Between the trimmed V and J ends, which lost 0 bases and 3 bases, there was a span of 11 bases. The CDR3 DNA is TGTGCCAGCAGCCAAGAGTCAGGGGCGGACTATGGCTACACCTTC. Protein: CASSQESGADYGYTF.